Listed below are T cell receptor beta chains from one sample, sequenced in a study of T cell responses to AZD1222 COVID-19 vaccine. Data came from immunoSEQ multiplex PCR; TCRdb stores just in-frame clones and leaves some out. The sample contains about 160,000 clones, approximately 88% of which appear only once. This sample comprised peripheral blood, obtained 28 days after the second AZD1222 dose. The receptors stem from an adult who received the AZD1222 COVID-19 vaccine. Each CDR3 is given with its conserved first and last residue. The D gene is left open where the match is weak. Size is stated for part of the rows, as once, few or many counts, or as a class when the clone is expanded.

v_call	j_call	clone_size	d_call	cdr3_nt	cdr3_aa
TRBV3-1/TRBV3-2	TRBJ2-5	.	.	TGTGCCAGCAGCCAAGTTTCAGGGTGGGAATTGGGAGAGACCCAGTACTTC	CASSQVSGWELGETQYF
TRBV4-3	TRBJ1-3	few	TRBD1	TGCGCCAGCAGCCAATTGGGACAGGGGATCGGAAACACCATATATTTT	CASSQLGQGIGNTIYF
TRBV12-5	TRBJ1-6	.	TRBD1	TGTGCTAGTGATTCGGGGACAGGGGGTTCACCCCTCCACTTT	CASDSGTGGSPLHF
TRBV7-2	TRBJ1-1	.	.	TGTGCCAGCAGCTTAGAAAGTTCAAGGAGGGCATTCTTT	CASSLESSRRAFF
TRBV28	TRBJ1-1	once	.	TGTGCCAGCAGTTTAGCCCAGGTGAACACTGAAGCTTTCTTT	CASSLAQVNTEAFF
TRBV4-1	TRBJ1-4	.	.	TGCGCCAGCAGCCAAGGGGCGGGGGGGATACAAACTAATGAAAAACTGTTTTTT	CASSQGAGGIQTNEKLFF
TRBV6-6	TRBJ2-3	.	.	TGTGCCAGCAGTATAGACAGGCAGCCAGATACGCAGTATTTT	CASSIDRQPDTQYF
TRBV19	TRBJ1-2	.	TRBD1	TGTGCCAGTATGATGACAGGGAACTATGGCTACACCTTC	CASMMTGNYGYTF
TRBV3-1/TRBV3-2	TRBJ1-6	.	.	TGTGCCAGCAGCCCGGGAGGGGCGAATTCACCCCTCCACTTT	CASSPGGANSPLHF
TRBV10-3	TRBJ2-2	.	.	TGTGCCATCAGGTTAGACACCGGGGAGCTGTTTTTT	CAIRLDTGELFF
TRBV24-1	TRBJ2-3	.	.	TGTGCCACCAGTGATTTGGGGGGAGGTACGCAGTATTTT	CATSDLGGGTQYF
TRBV9	TRBJ2-2	.	.	TGTGCCAGCAGCGTAGCGGGGTTGTTGACCGGGGAGCTGTTTTTT	CASSVAGLLTGELFF
TRBV18	TRBJ1-4	.	.	TGTGCCAGCTCACCACTCTCAGGGCAGGAAAAACTGTTTTTT	CASSPLSGQEKLFF
TRBV7-9	TRBJ2-1	.	TRBD2	TGTGCCAGCAGCTCCGTCCCGGGGGGGGATGAGCAGTTCTTC	CASSSVPGGDEQFF
TRBV4-2	TRBJ1-1	.	TRBD1	TGTGCCAGCAGCGGACAGGGAAAGAACACTGAAGCTTTCTTT	CASSGQGKNTEAFF
TRBV6-5	TRBJ2-1	.	TRBD1	TGTGCCAGCATGTGGACAGGGGGGAATGAGCAGTTCTTC	CASMWTGGNEQFF
TRBV6-1	TRBJ1-3	once	TRBD1	TGTGCCAGCAGTGAAGGGGCAGGGGGTGGAAACACCATATATTTT	CASSEGAGGGNTIYF
TRBV6-5	TRBJ2-5	.	.	TGTGCCAGCAGTTACAAGGGACTTGGACCGGAGACCCAGTACTTC	CASSYKGLGPETQYF
TRBV7-2	TRBJ2-3	.	TRBD1	TGTGCCAGCAGCCAACAGGGGCCTAGCACAGATACGCAGTATTTT	CASSQQGPSTDTQYF
TRBV7-6	TRBJ2-3	.	TRBD2	TGTGCCAGCAGCCGCTCGGGGGGGCCGGGAGATACGCAGTATTTT	CASSRSGGPGDTQYF
TRBV2	TRBJ2-5	.	TRBD1	TGTGCCAGCATTAACCAGGGGGCCCCCCAAGAGACCCAGTACTTC	CASINQGAPQETQYF
TRBV5-1	TRBJ1-3	.	.	TGCGCCAGCAGTACGGACGGAAAAAACACCATATATTTT	CASSTDGKNTIYF
TRBV6-6	TRBJ1-1	.	.	TGTGCCAGCAGTAACCCATCACTTACGAACACTGAAGCTTTCTTT	CASSNPSLTNTEAFF
TRBV3-1/TRBV3-2	TRBJ1-2	few	TRBD1	TGTGCCAGCAGCCAAAAGACAGGGGGGCTCTATGGCTACACCTTC	CASSQKTGGLYGYTF
TRBV29-1	TRBJ1-3	.	.	TGCAGCGTTGGAGGCTCTGGAAACACCATATATTTT	CSVGGSGNTIYF
TRBV29-1	TRBJ1-1	.	TRBD1	TGCAGCGTTAACCGGGACAGGGGGCTGAACACTGAAGCTTTCTTT	CSVNRDRGLNTEAFF
TRBV3-1/TRBV3-2	TRBJ1-1	.	.	TGTGCCAGCCAGGCGGAGGAGAACACTGAAGCTTTCTTT	CASQAEENTEAFF
TRBV6-5	TRBJ2-5	.	.	TGTGCCGGGAGGAGGGCGGCAGAGACCCAGTACTTC	CAGRRAAETQYF
TRBV6-5	TRBJ1-1	.	.	TGTGCCAGCAGTTACGGAGAGAACATGAACACTGAAGCTTTCTTT	CASSYGENMNTEAFF
TRBV19	TRBJ1-5	.	TRBD1	TGTGCCGGATCGGACAGGGGAAATCAGCCCCAGCATTTT	CAGSDRGNQPQHF
TRBV20-1	TRBJ2-5	once	.	TGCAGTCCCTCACTAACAGAGACCCAGTACTTC	CSPSLTETQYF
TRBV10-3	TRBJ2-5	.	.	TGTGCCATCAGTGACCTTAGGGAGACCCAGTACTTC	CAISDLRETQYF
TRBV3-1/TRBV3-2	TRBJ1-1	once	.	TGTGCCAGCAGCCCAGGAGATAACACTGAAGCTTTCTTT	CASSPGDNTEAFF
TRBV11-3	TRBJ2-7	few	.	TGTGCCAGCAGCTTGGAGACAGGATACGAGCAGTACTTC	CASSLETGYEQYF
TRBV7-2	TRBJ1-2	.	.	TGTGCCAGCAGCTCAGACCCGGGGGCGCCCCTTTTCTATGGCTACACCTTC	CASSSDPGAPLFYGYTF
TRBV20-1	TRBJ1-5	.	.	TGCAGTGCTAGTCGTACGGGGATGTCGAGTCAGCCCCAGCATTTT	CSASRTGMSSQPQHF
TRBV6-5	TRBJ1-4	once	TRBD1	TGTGCCAGCAGTCTTTCAGGGGGTGAGGAAAAACTGTTTTTT	CASSLSGGEEKLFF
TRBV5-1	TRBJ1-4	.	.	TGCGCCAGCAGCTTGGGGGGAACTTCTAATGAAAAACTGTTTTTT	CASSLGGTSNEKLFF
TRBV19	TRBJ2-2	.	.	TGTGCCAGTGAGGTTTCTGGGGAGCTGTTTTTT	CASEVSGELFF
TRBV19	TRBJ1-2	.	.	TGTGCCAGTAGTATGAATCAGGGTTCCTATGGCTACACCTTC	CASSMNQGSYGYTF
TRBV9	TRBJ2-3	few	.	TGTGCCAGCAGCGAGTGGGACTTCCGCACAGATACGCAGTATTTT	CASSEWDFRTDTQYF
TRBV5-4	TRBJ2-3	.	.	TGTGCCAGCAGCTTGGGCCAGGGAGTGTCAGATACGCAGTATTTT	CASSLGQGVSDTQYF
TRBV11-3	TRBJ1-5	.	.	TGTGCCAGCAGCTCTAAGGGCGTGGTGATCCCCCGTGGCCAGCCCCAGCATTTT	CASSSKGVVIPRGQPQHF
TRBV27	TRBJ2-7	once	TRBD2	TGTGCCAGCAGTAAATCGGGACTAGCGGGGGGGTCGATAAGCTCCTACGAGCAGTACTTC	CASSKSGLAGGSISSYEQYF
TRBV18	TRBJ1-1	.	.	TGTGCCAGCTCACCATACTTTTTGAGGCAGAACACTGAAGCTTTCTTT	CASSPYFLRQNTEAFF
TRBV7-2	TRBJ2-3	.	TRBD2	TGTGCCAGCAGCTTAGGACTAGCGGGGGTCAGCACAGATACGCAGTATTTT	CASSLGLAGVSTDTQYF
TRBV7-8	TRBJ2-1	.	.	TGTGCCAGCAGCTTAGAGGGCTCCCCGATGGGGGATGAGCAGTTCTTC	CASSLEGSPMGDEQFF
TRBV27	TRBJ1-5	.	TRBD1	TGTGCCAGCAGGGGGGACAGAGCCAATCAGCCCCAGCATTTT	CASRGDRANQPQHF
TRBV2	TRBJ2-1	.	.	TGTGCCAGCAGTGACGGGTTTTATCGGAATGAGCAGTTCTTC	CASSDGFYRNEQFF
TRBV13	TRBJ1-1	.	.	TGTGCCAGCAGCTTACAGCACACTGAAGCTTTCTTT	CASSLQHTEAFF
TRBV5-1	TRBJ2-6	.	.	TGCGCCAGCAGGGGGCTGACTGGGGCCAACGTCCTGACTTTC	CASRGLTGANVLTF
TRBV28	TRBJ2-1	.	TRBD1	TGTGCCAGCAGTTTAGCAGGGGGCATTTCGAATGAGCAGTTCTTC	CASSLAGGISNEQFF
TRBV5-1	TRBJ1-6	.	.	TGCGCCAGCAGCTTTTCAGGGGATGATTCACCCCTCCACTTT	CASSFSGDDSPLHF